This TCR beta chain was observed in a study of CD8+CD57+ T cells in acquired aplastic anemia. Whole-study context: Recorded DNA amounts for sorted CD4+ and CD8+ cells had an average of roughly 3.4 ug.

By flow cytometry, patients selected for sequencing had shown an expansion of CD8+CD57+ cells. Concerning this clonotype itself: Its antigen is unknown.

The study's findings and limits: Patients and controls shared nearly 30 CD8+ CDR3 sequences, highly expressed in patients.

CDR3 length: 15 amino acids. V was clipped by 3 bases and J by 4 bases; unmatched bases: 11. Per the germline V gene, CDR1 is SQVTM and CDR2 is ANQGSEA. The study profiled TCR beta VDJ and CDR3 using genomic DNA as template. TCRdb recomputed calls from the reads with MiXCR, one row per CDR3 protein. The data show hundreds of thousands of distinct CDR3 sequences, roughly 82% seen once. The chain recombines TRBV29-1 with TRBJ2-7, with 8 bases aligning to TRBD1. This TCR came from a human donor with aplastic anemia. The sequenced sample was sorted CD4+, CD8+, or CD8+CD57+ T cells (not recorded which) from PBMCs. In DNA, the CDR3 is TGCAGCGTTGATTTGTGGGGCAGGGGGCGATACGAGCAGTACTTC. Translating it yields CSVDLWGRGRYEQYF.